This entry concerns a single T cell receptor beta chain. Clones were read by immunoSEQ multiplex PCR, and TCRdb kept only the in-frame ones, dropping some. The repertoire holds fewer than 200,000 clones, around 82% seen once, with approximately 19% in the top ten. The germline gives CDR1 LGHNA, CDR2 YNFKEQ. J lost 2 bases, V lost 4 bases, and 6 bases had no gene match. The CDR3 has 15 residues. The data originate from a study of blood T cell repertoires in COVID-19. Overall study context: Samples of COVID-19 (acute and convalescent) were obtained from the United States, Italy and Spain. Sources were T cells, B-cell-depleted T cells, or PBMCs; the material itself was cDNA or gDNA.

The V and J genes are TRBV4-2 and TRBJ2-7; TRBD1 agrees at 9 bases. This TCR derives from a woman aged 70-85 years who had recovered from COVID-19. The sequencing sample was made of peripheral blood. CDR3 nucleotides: TGTGCCAGCAGCCTCCTGGACAGGGGAACCTACGAGCAGTACTTC. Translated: CASSLLDRGTYEQYF.